The 32 T cell receptor beta chains presented below share a single source sample, sequenced in a study of shared clonotypes between healthy human individuals. Method: immunoSEQ multiplex PCR; TCRdb's copy keeps in-frame clones and lacks some. Altogether around 1.1 million clones are present, 75% to 80% being singletons, with the ten largest covering 0.5% to 0.65%. Sequencing was carried out using memory CD4+ T cells from PBMCs. Described subset: CD45RA-negative fraction. These TCRs come from a man younger than 35 in good health. Some clones in this sample may be carry-over from other donors' samples.

Worth noting for this clone: The same CDR3 also results from other DNA sequences found in this sample. The CDR3 coding sequence is TGTGCCAGCTCACCCCTGGCAGGAACCTACGAGCAGTACTTC. It yields the protein CASSPLAGTYEQYF. The chain couples TRBV18 to TRBJ2-7; D uncertain. Deletions cut 3 bases from V and 2 bases from J, with 11 bases between. The CDR3 consists of 14 residues. Germline CDR1 KGHSH, CDR2 LQKENI.

V usage is TRBV28 and J usage is TRBJ1-5, with TRBD1 identical over 7 bases. The germline CDR1 and CDR2 sequences are MDHEN and SYDVKM. This CDR3 is 16 amino acids long. V shed 6 bases, J shed 0 bases, and the junction held 8 bases outside the gene matches. CDR3 DNA: TGTGCCAGCAGAAGGACAGGCGATTATAGCAATCAGCCCCAGCATTTT. This gives the protein CASRRTGDYSNQPQHF.

The chain employs TRBV5-1 and TRBJ2-3; either TRBD1 or TRBD2 may supply D (5 bases each). This CDR3 region has 14 residues. The germline V gene has CDR1 SGHRS and CDR2 YFSETQ. With 4 bases removed from V and 6 bases from J, the gap between germline ends came to 15 bases. CDR3 amino acids: CASSPGQRGDTQYF. CDR3 nucleotide sequence: TGCGCCAGCAGCCCTGGACAACGAGGGGATACGCAGTATTTT.

As regards this clone: The same CDR3 can be traced to other DNA sequences in this sample. This chain joins TRBV18 and TRBJ1-2, with D possibly TRBD1 on 6 matching bases. Trimming removed 3 bases from V and 3 bases from J, with 8 bases in between. Germline CDR1 is KGHSH and CDR2 is LQKENI. The CDR3 spans 13 residues. Here the CDR3 reads CASSPDRDYGYTF. DNA for the CDR3: TGTGCCAGCTCACCGGACAGAGACTATGGCTACACCTTC.

This rearrangement joins TRBV19 to TRBJ1-1; TRBD1 is a possible D gene (6 bases). This CDR3 comprises 13 residues. Trimming cost V 4 bases and J 5 bases, with 11 bases left between them. The germline V gene has CDR1 LNHDA and CDR2 SQIVND (reference sequence). The chain's CDR3 is CASSTGAHTEAFF. The CDR3 DNA follows: TGTGCCAGTAGTACAGGGGCGCATACTGAAGCTTTCTTT.

This chain joins TRBV5-4 and TRBJ2-7; 7 positions agree with TRBD2. J gave up 6 bases and V 3 bases, and 9 bases lay outside the gene matches. In germline, CDR1 is SGHNT, CDR2 YYREEE (reference sequence). This CDR3 region has 14 residues. CDR3 region: CASSSGLVGREQYF. CDR3 nucleotide sequence: TGTGCCAGCAGCTCAGGACTAGTGGGGCGCGAGCAGTACTTC. The variable domain in full, with the rest retrieved from reference TRBV5-4 and TRBJ2-7, is ETGVTQSPTHLIKTRGQQVTLRCSSQSGHNTVSWYQQALGQGPQFIFQYYREEENGRGNFPPRFSGLQFPNYSSELNVNALELDDSALYLCASSSGLVGREQYFGPGTRLTVT.

In regard to this clone: At one end, the junction sequence differs from germline, possibly due to a read error. CDR3 in amino acids: CSVDSSGNAIYF. The CDR3, as DNA: TGCAGCGTTGATAGCTCTGGAAACGCCATATATTTT. The chain recombines TRBV29-1 with TRBJ1-3, with no clear D. Germline loops: CDR1 SQVTM, CDR2 ANQGSEA. The CDR3 has 12 residues.

This clone occurred once. The chain carries TRBV7-9 and TRBJ1-3; maybe TRBD1 (6 bases). Trimming took off 5 bases at V and 8 bases at J, with 16 bases between the two ends. There are 14 residues in the CDR3. The germline V gene has CDR1 SEHNR and CDR2 FQNEAQ (reference sequence). CDR3 in DNA: TGTGCCAGCAGCCCACAGGGTTTTGGTGACACCATATATTTT. Its translation: CASSPQGFGDTIYF.

This clone was observed a few times. CDR3 sequence: CASSIWTGASYNEQFF. The CDR3 DNA reads TGTGCCAGTAGTATATGGACAGGGGCCAGCTACAATGAGCAGTTCTTC. This chain connects TRBV19 to TRBJ2-1, with TRBD1 matching 9 bases. Germline CDR1 is LNHDA and CDR2 is SQIVND (reference sequence). The CDR3 has 16 amino acids. V lost 2 bases to trimming and J lost 3 bases; unmatched junction nucleotides: 5. The complete variable domain, with remaining parts taken from reference TRBV19 and TRBJ2-1, reads DGGITQSPKYLFRKEGQNVTLSCEQNLNHDAMYWYRQDPGQGLRLIYYSQIVNDFQKGDIAEGYSVSREKKESFPLTVTSAQKNPTAFYLCASSIWTGASYNEQFFGPGTRLTVL.

Regarding this clone: A much larger clonotype is one base distant, so this may be a read error. The chain couples TRBV5-5 to TRBJ2-5; D is unclear. The V end was cut by 0 bases, the J end by 3 bases, with 0 bases between. The CDR3 is 11 residues long. The germline gives CDR1 SGHKS, CDR2 YYEKEE (reference sequence). The CDR3 DNA is TGTGCCAGCAGCTTGGAAGAGACCCAGTACTTC. As protein: CASSLEETQYF. Based on the CDR3 plus reference TRBV5-5 and TRBJ2-5, the full variable domain is DAGVTQSPTHLIKTRGQQVTLRCSPISGHKSVSWYQQVLGQGPQFIFQYYEKEERGRGNFPDRFSARQFPNYSSELNVNALLLGDSALYLCASSLEETQYFGPGTRLLVL.

The rearrangement uses TRBV28 and TRBJ1-3; TRBD1 might be the D (5 bases). The CDR3 spans 15 residues. Trimming took 9 bases from V and 1 from J, leaving 16 bases between them. Germline V gene data show CDR1 as MDHEN and CDR2 as SYDVKM. DNA of the CDR3: TGTGCCAGTCAACGGGACGTTGGATCTGGAAACACCATATATTTT. Residues: CASQRDVGSGNTIYF.

The CDR3 sequence: CASMETPEAFF. The CDR3 DNA follows: TGTGCCAGCATGGAGACCCCTGAAGCTTTCTTT. The chain combines TRBV28 with TRBJ1-1; D not resolved. The CDR3 runs 11 residues. Trimming took off 7 bases at V and 6 bases at J, with 9 bases between the two ends. Per germline, CDR1 MDHEN and CDR2 SYDVKM. Filled out from reference TRBV28 and TRBJ1-1, the complete variable domain reads DVKVTQSSRYLVKRTGEKVFLECVQDMDHENMFWYRQDPGLGLRLIYFSYDVKMKEKGDIPEGYSVSREKKERFSLILESASTNQTSMYLCASMETPEAFFGQGTRLTVV.

The chain recombines TRBV6-5 with TRBJ2-5; D is ambiguous. CDR1 is MNHEY and CDR2 is SVGAGI in the germline V gene. Deletions cut 1 base from V and 5 bases from J, with 8 bases between. The CDR3 runs to 13 residues. CDR3: CASSYLLGETQYF. CDR3 bases: TGTGCCAGCAGTTACTTGCTAGGGGAGACCCAGTACTTC.

Many counts were recorded for this clone. The same CDR3 can be traced to other DNA sequences in this sample. V and J are TRBV27 and TRBJ2-7; TRBD2 agrees at 9 bases. Germline CDR1 reads MNHEY; CDR2 reads SMNVEV (reference sequence). The CDR3 length is 14 residues. The trim removed 8 bases at V and 4 bases at J, leaving 9 bases unmatched. CDR3 nucleotides: TGTGCCAGCCGCAATAGCGGGAGTTTGTACGAGCAGTACTTC. Its translation: CASRNSGSLYEQYF.

The CDR3 bases are TGTGCCAGCAGTTTTCCAGAGACCAACGCCTACGAGCAGTACTTC. This encodes CASSFPETNAYEQYF. This chain joins TRBV28 and TRBJ2-7, with unresolved D. Trimming left V 3 bases short and J 2 bases short, with 14 bases between. Germline-derived CDR1 and CDR2 are MDHEN and SYDVKM. The CDR3 runs 15 residues.

J is TRBJ1-1 and V is TRBV21-1. TRBV21-1 is listed as a pseudogene. CDR3 length: 15 residues. For the CDR3, the DNA is TGTGCCAGCAGCATTAGGGCCATGACGAACACTGAAGCTTTCTTT. Its translation is CASSIRAMTNTEAFF.

This clone was seen a single time. At the DNA level, this CDR3 is encoded by other sequences in the same sample as well. This chain uses TRBV27 with TRBJ2-7; D possibly corresponds to TRBD2 (7 bases). This CDR3 has 13 residues. Germline CDR1 is MNHEY and CDR2 is SMNVEV (reference sequence). The germline V and J ends were trimmed by 5 bases and 4 bases, with 12 bases remaining between them. CDR3 protein: CASSRGGGYEQYF. DNA for the CDR3: TGTGCCAGCAGTAGAGGGGGGGGGTACGAGCAGTACTTC.

V and J are TRBV11-2 and TRBJ2-1, with 10 bases matching TRBD2. The CDR3 contains 14 residues. Germline CDR1 SGHAT, CDR2 FQNNGV. Trimming took 8 bases from V and 4 from J; bases not matched to a gene: 5. The DNA for the CDR3 is TGTGCCAGCCAAAGGACTAGCGGTTACAATGAGCAGTTCTTC. This sequence encodes CASQRTSGYNEQFF.

This clone was detected once. The chain combines TRBV27 with TRBJ2-7; tentatively, D is TRBD1 (6 bases). This CDR3 comprises 17 residues. Germline V lookup: CDR1 MNHEY, CDR2 SMNVEV (reference sequence). With 0 bases removed from V and 4 bases from J, the gap between germline ends came to 19 bases. CDR3 amino acids: CASSLSSTGWLQYEQYF. The CDR3 region has the DNA TGTGCCAGCAGTTTATCGTCGACAGGTTGGCTACAATACGAGCAGTACTTC.

The chain recombines TRBV7-9 with TRBJ1-2; possibly TRBD1 for D (5 bases). Germline V CDR1 and CDR2: SEHNR, FQNEAQ (reference sequence). The CDR3 has 15 amino acids. The V end lost 8 bases, the J end lost 1 base, and 17 bases lay between the germline ends. The CDR3 reads CASGPRALGNYGYTF. For the CDR3, the DNA is TGTGCCAGCGGCCCCAGGGCTCTTGGTAACTATGGCTACACCTTC. The entire variable domain, with the rest obtained from reference TRBV7-9 and TRBJ1-2, is as follows: DTGVSQNPRHKITKRGQNVTFRCDPISEHNRLYWYRQTLGQGPEFLTYFQNEAQLEKSRLLSDRFSAERPKGSFSTLEIQRTEQGDSAMYLCASGPRALGNYGYTFGSGTRLTVV.

This sequence joins TRBV10-2 and TRBJ2-2; 13 bases match TRBD2. V shed 6 bases, J shed 3 bases, and the junction held 4 bases outside the gene matches. The germline V gene has CDR1 WSHSY and CDR2 SAAADI. This CDR3 is built from 16 residues. The chain's CDR3 is CASRGGLAGHTGELFF. In nucleotides, the CDR3 is TGCGCCAGCAGGGGGGGACTAGCGGGGCACACCGGGGAGCTGTTTTTT.

The CDR3: CATARDSSYNEQFF. CDR3 nucleotides: TGTGCCACCGCCCGGGACAGCTCCTACAATGAGCAGTTCTTC. The chain employs TRBV15 and TRBJ2-1; 7 positions agree with TRBD1. CDR3 length equals 14 residues. Germline lookup yields CDR1 LNHNV and CDR2 YYDKDF (reference sequence). Trimming took 8 bases from V and 0 from J; bases not matched to a gene: 4.

V is TRBV7-8 and J is TRBJ2-1; D remains unclear. V dropped 0 bases and J dropped 2 bases, with 8 bases sitting between them. This CDR3 spans 15 amino acids. Germline V gene data show CDR1 as SGHVS and CDR2 as FQNEAQ. CDR3 amino acids: CASSLAGPTYNEQFF. CDR3 coding DNA: TGTGCCAGCAGCTTAGCTGGACCCACCTACAATGAGCAGTTCTTC.

V gene TRBV7-6 combines with J gene TRBJ2-3, with D maybe TRBD1 (5 bases). V was clipped by 5 bases and J by 3 bases, with 12 bases between them. The length of the CDR3 is 14 residues. The germline CDR1 and CDR2 sequences are SGHVS and FNYEAQ. CDR3 sequence: CASSTWGSTDTQYF. The CDR3 DNA sequence: TGTGCCAGCAGCACCTGGGGCAGTACAGATACGCAGTATTTT.

A note on this clone: In the same sample, other DNA sequences code for this CDR3. V and J are TRBV5-1 and TRBJ2-7, with 10 bases that match TRBD1. V lost 4 bases and J lost 6; bases outside the gene matches: 4. Germline CDR1 is SGHRS and CDR2 is YFSETQ. The CDR3 extends over 13 amino acids. CDR3 bases: TGCGCCAGCAGCCTCGGACAGGGGGGCGAGCAGTACTTC. Amino acids: CASSLGQGGEQYF.

This clone was counted a few times. The chain employs TRBV6-1 and TRBJ2-7, with 9 bases identical to TRBD2. The CDR3 totals 17 residues. With V trimmed by 2 bases and J by 2 bases, 10 bases remained unmatched. Germline V gene data show CDR1 as MNHNS and CDR2 as SASEGT. As DNA, the CDR3 is TGTGCCAGCAGTGAATTTGGACTAGCGAAACGCGCCTACGAGCAGTACTTC. It is translated as CASSEFGLAKRAYEQYF.

The gene calls are TRBV2 and TRBJ2-5, with D unresolved. With the DNA end fitting TRBJ2-7 better, the J assignment may be wrong. CDR1 is SNHLY, CDR2 FYNNEI, per germline. This CDR3 has 10 amino acids. The CDR3 DNA reads TGTGCCAGCAGTGCTTACGAGCAGTACTTC. Translation gives CASSAYEQYF.

The chain employs TRBV9 and TRBJ2-2, with 7 bases fitting TRBD2. CDR3 size: 17 residues. V lost 4 bases to trimming and J lost 1 base; unmatched junction nucleotides: 10. Germline CDR1 and CDR2: SGDLS and YYNGEE. The CDR3 reads CASSPRGSGQNTGELFF. CDR3 DNA sequence: TGTGCCAGCAGCCCCCGGGGTAGCGGGCAGAACACCGGGGAGCTGTTTTTT.

The chain combines TRBV5-1 with TRBJ1-3; D is undetermined. CDR3 length: 14 amino acids. The germline CDR1 and CDR2 sequences are SGHRS and YFSETQ. V was trimmed by 1 base and J by 3 bases, leaving 8 bases between them. CDR3 sequence reads: CASSLTGYGNTIYF. CDR3 bases: TGCGCCAGCAGCTTGACGGGGTATGGAAACACCATATATTTT.

The gene calls are TRBV5-1 and TRBJ1-4; a weak D match, TRBD1 (5 bases). This CDR3 has 15 residues. Looked up from germline, CDR1 is SGHRS and CDR2 is YFSETQ. Trimming removed 5 bases at V and 0 bases at J, with 11 bases between. CDR3 residues: CASRNTGTTNEKLFF. DNA of the CDR3: TGCGCCAGCAGGAATACAGGAACAACTAATGAAAAACTGTTTTTT.

This sequence joins TRBV6-5 and TRBJ2-5, with TRBD1 as a possible D gene (5 bases). With 8 bases removed from V and 5 bases from J, the gap between germline ends came to 12 bases. Per the germline V gene, CDR1 is MNHEY and CDR2 is SVGAGI. CDR3 size: 12 residues. CDR3 DNA sequence: TGTGCCAGCGGGGCAGGGCGGGAGACCCAGTACTTC. It codes for CASGAGRETQYF.

Comment on this clone: The sample carries other DNA sequences with the same CDR3. The V call is TRBV28, the J call TRBJ2-7; D call uncertain. The CDR3 extends over 13 amino acids. Germline CDR1 reads MDHEN; CDR2 reads SYDVKM. Trimming left V 5 bases short and J 0 bases short, with 8 bases between. The CDR3 is CASSLRSSYEQYF. The CDR3 DNA sequence: TGTGCCAGCAGTCTCAGGAGCTCCTACGAGCAGTACTTC.